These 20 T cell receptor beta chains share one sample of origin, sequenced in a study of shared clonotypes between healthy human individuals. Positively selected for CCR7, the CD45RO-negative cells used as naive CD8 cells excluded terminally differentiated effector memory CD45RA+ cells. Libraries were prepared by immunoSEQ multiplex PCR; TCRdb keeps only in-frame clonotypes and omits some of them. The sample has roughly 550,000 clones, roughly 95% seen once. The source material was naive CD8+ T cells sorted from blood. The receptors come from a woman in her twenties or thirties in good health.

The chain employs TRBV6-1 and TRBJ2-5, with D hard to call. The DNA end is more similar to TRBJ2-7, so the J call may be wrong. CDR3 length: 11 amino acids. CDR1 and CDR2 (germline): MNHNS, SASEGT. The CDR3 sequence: CAIDISYEQYF. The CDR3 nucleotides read TGTGCCATAGACATCTCCTACGAGCAGTACTTC.

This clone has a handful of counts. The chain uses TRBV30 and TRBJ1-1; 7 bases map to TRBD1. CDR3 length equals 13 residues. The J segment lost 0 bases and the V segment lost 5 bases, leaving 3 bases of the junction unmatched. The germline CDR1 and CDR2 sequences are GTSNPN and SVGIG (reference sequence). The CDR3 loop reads CAWDRVMNTEAFF. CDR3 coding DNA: TGTGCCTGGGACAGGGTTATGAACACTGAAGCTTTCTTT.

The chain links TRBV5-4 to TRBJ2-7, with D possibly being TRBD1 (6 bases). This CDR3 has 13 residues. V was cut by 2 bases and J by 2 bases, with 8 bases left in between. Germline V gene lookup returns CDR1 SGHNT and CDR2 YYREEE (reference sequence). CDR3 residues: CASSFGGPYEQYF. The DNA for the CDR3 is TGTGCCAGCAGCTTTGGGGGCCCCTACGAGCAGTACTTC.

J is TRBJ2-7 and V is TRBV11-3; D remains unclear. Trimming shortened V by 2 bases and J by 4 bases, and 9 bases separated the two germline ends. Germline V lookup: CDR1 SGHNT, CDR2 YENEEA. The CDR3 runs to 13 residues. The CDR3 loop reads CASSLQRDYEQYF. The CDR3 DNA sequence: TGTGCCAGCAGCTTACAAAGGGATTACGAGCAGTACTTC.

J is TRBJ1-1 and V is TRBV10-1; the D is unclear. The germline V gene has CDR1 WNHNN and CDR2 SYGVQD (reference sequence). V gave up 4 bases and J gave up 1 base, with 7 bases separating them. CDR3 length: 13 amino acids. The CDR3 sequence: CASSAPGNTEAFF. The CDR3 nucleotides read TGCGCCAGCAGTGCGCCGGGGAACACTGAAGCTTTCTTT.

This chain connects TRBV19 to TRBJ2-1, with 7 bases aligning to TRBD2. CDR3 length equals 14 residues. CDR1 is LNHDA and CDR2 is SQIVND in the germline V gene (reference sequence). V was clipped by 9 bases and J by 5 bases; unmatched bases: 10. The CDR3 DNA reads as TGTGCCAGCCACTACGGGGGGTTTCACAATGAGCAGTTCTTC. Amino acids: CASHYGGFHNEQFF.

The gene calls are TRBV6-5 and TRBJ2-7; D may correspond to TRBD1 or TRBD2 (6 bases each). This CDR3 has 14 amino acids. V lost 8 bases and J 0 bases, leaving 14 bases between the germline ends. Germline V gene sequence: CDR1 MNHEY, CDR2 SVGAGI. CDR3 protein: CASAGGGNSYEQYF. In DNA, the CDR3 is TGTGCCAGCGCCGGGGGCGGGAACTCCTACGAGCAGTACTTC.

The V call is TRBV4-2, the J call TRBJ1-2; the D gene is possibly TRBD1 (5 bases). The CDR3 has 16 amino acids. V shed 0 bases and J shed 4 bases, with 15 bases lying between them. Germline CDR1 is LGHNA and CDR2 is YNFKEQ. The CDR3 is CASSQDLGGQFYGYTF. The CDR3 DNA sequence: TGTGCCAGCAGCCAAGATTTGGGCGGACAATTCTATGGCTACACCTTC.

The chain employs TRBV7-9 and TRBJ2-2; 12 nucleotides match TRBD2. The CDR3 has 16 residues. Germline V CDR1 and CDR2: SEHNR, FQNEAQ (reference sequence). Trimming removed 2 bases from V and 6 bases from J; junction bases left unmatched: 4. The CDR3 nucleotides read TGTGCCAGCAGCTTATGGACTAGCGGGATCTCCGGGGAGCTGTTTTTT. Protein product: CASSLWTSGISGELFF.

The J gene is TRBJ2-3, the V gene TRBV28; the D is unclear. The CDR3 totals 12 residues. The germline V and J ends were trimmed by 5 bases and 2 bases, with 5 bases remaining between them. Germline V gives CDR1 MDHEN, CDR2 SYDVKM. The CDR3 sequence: CASSQTTDTQYF. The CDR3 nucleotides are TGTGCCAGCAGTCAAACCACAGATACGCAGTATTTT. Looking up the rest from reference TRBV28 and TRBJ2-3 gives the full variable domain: DVKVTQSSRYLVKRTGEKVFLECVQDMDHENMFWYRQDPGLGLRLIYFSYDVKMKEKGDIPEGYSVSREKKERFSLILESASTNQTSMYLCASSQTTDTQYFGPGTRLTVL.

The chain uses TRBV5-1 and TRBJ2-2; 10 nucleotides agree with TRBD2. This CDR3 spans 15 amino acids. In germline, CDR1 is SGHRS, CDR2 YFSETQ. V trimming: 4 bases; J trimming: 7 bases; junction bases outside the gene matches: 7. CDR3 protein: CASSPSGSANGELFF. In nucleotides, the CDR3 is TGCGCCAGCAGCCCTAGCGGGAGTGCTAACGGGGAGCTGTTTTTT.

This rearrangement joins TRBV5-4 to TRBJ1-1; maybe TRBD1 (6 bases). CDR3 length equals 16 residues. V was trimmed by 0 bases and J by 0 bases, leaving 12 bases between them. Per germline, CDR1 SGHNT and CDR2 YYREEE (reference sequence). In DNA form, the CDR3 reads TGTGCCAGCAGCTTGGCCCCGGGGGACATGAACACTGAAGCTTTCTTT. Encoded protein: CASSLAPGDMNTEAFF.

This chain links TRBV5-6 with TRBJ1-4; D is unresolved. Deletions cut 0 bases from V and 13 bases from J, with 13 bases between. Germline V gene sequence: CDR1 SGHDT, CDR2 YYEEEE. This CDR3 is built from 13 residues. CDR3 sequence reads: CASSLARMPGLFF. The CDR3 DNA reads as TGTGCCAGCAGCTTGGCCAGGATGCCGGGACTGTTTTTT. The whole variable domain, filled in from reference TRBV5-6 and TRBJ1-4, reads DAGVTQSPTHLIKTRGQQVTLRCSPKSGHDTVSWYQQALGQGPQFIFQYYEEEERQRGNFPDRFSGHQFPNYSSELNVNALLLGDSALYLCASSLARMPGLFFGSGTQLSVL.

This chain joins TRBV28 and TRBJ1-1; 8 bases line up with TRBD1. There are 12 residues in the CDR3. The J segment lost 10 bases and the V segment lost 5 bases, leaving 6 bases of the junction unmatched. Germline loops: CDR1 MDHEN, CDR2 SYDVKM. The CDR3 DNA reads TGTGCCAGCAGTACCCACAGGGGGGGAGCTTTCTTT. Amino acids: CASSTHRGGAFF.

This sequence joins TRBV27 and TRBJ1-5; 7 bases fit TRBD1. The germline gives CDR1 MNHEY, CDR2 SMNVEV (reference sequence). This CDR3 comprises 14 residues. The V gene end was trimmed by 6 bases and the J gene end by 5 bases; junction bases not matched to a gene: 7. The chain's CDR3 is CASSNRRGDQPQHF. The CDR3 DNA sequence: TGTGCCAGCAGCAACCGCAGGGGGGATCAGCCCCAGCATTTT.

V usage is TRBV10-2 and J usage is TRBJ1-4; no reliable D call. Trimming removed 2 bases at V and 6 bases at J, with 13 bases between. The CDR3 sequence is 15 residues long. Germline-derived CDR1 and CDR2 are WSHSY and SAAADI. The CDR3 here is CASSEGPPRDEKLFF. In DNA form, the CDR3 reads TGCGCCAGCAGTGAGGGACCCCCGAGGGATGAAAAACTGTTTTTT.

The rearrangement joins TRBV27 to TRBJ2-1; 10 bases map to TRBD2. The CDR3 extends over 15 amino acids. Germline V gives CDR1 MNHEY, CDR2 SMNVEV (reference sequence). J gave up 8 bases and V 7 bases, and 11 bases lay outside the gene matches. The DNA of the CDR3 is TGTGCCAGCAATTTCCCTAGCGGGAGTGTCGATGAGCAGTTCTTC. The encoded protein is CASNFPSGSVDEQFF.

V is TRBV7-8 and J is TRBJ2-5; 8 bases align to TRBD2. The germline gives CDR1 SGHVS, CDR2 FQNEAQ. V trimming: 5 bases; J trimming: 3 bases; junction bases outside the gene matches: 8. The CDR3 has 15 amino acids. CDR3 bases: TGTGCCAGCAGCCCGTCAGCGGGAGAGGAAGAGACCCAGTACTTC. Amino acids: CASSPSAGEEETQYF.

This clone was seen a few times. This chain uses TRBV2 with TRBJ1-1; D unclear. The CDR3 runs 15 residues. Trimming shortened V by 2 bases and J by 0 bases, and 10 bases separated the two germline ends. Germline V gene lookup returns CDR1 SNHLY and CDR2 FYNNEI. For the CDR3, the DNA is TGTGCCAGCAGTGAATCCCGGATCATGAACACTGAAGCTTTCTTT. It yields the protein CASSESRIMNTEAFF.

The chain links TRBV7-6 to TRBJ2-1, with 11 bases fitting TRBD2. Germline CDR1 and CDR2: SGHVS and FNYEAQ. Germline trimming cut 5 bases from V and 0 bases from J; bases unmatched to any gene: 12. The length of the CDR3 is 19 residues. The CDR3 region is CASSTKGLAVMSSYNEQFF. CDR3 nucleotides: TGTGCCAGCAGCACAAAGGGACTAGCGGTCATGAGCTCCTACAATGAGCAGTTCTTC.